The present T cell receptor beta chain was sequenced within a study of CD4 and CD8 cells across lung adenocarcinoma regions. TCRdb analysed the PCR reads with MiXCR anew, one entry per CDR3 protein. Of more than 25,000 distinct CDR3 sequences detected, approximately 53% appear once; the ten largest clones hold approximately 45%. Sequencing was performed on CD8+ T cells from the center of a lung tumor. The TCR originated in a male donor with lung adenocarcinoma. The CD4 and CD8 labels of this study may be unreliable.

The CDR3 coding sequence is TGTGCGGGCAGTCCCGTCCGTGGCAAAGATACGCAGTATTTT. Residues: CAGSPVRGKDTQYF. The rearrangement uses TRBV27 and TRBJ2-3; D remains ambiguous. The CDR3 sequence is 14 residues long. Germline V gene data show CDR1 as MNHEY and CDR2 as SMNVEV (reference sequence).